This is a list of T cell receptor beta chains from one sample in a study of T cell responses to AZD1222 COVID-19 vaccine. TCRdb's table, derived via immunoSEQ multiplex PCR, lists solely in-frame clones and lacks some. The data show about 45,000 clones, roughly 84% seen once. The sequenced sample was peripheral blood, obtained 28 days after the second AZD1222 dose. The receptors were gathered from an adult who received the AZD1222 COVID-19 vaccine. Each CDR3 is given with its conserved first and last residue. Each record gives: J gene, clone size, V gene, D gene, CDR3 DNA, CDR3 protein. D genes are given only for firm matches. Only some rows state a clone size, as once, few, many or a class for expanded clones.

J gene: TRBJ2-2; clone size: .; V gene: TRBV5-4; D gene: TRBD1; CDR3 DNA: TGTGCCAGCAGCTTACCAACAGGGGGCGCCGGCACCGGGGAGCTGTTTTTT; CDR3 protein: CASSLPTGGAGTGELFF
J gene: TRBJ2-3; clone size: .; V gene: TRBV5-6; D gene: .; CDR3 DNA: TGTGCCAGCAGCTTGGGAACGGGACTCATCACAGATACGCAGTATTTT; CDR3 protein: CASSLGTGLITDTQYF
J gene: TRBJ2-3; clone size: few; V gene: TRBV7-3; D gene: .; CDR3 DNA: TGTGCCAGCAGCCGGGCGGGGGCTGGGGATACGCAGTATTTT; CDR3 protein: CASSRAGAGDTQYF
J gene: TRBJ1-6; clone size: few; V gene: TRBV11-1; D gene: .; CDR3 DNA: TGTGCCAGCAGCTTAGGGGGGGGAAATTCACCCCTCCACTTT; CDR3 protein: CASSLGGGNSPLHF
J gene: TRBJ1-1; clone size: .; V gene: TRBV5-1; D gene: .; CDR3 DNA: TGCGCCAGCAGCTTGGTGGGGGTTAGGAACACTGAAGCTTTCTTT; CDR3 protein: CASSLVGVRNTEAFF
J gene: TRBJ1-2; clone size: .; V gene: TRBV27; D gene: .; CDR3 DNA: TGTGCCACCTGGAGCCGGGACCCAAGGCGAGGCTACACCTTC; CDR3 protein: CATWSRDPRRGYTF
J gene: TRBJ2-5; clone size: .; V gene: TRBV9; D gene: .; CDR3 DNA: TGTGCCAGCAGCGTAGGAACGGGGATCGAGACCCAGTACTTC; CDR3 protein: CASSVGTGIETQYF
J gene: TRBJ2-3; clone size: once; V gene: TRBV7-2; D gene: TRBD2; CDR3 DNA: TGTGCCAGCAGCTTAGTTTCTAGCGGGGGCCCCAGCACAGATACGCAGTATTTT; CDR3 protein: CASSLVSSGGPSTDTQYF
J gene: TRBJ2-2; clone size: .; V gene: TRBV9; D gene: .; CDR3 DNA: TGTGCCAGCAGCGTATCCATCACCGGGGAGCTGTTTTTT; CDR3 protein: CASSVSITGELFF
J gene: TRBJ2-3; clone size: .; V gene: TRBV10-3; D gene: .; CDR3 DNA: TGTGCCATCAGTGCATCAGGGGATGGAGATACGCAGTATTTT; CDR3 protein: CAISASGDGDTQYF
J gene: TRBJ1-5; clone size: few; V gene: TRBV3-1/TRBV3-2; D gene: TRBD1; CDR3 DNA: TGTGCCAGCAGCCCACAGGGGAGTCAGCCCCAGCATTTT; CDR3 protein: CASSPQGSQPQHF
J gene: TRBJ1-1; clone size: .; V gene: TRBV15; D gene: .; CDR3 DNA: TGTGCCACCAGCAGAGAGGTGTGGAACACTGAAGCTTTCTTT; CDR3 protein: CATSREVWNTEAFF
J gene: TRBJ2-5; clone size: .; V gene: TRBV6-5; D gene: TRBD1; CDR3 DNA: TGTGCCAGCAGCCCCTGGACAGGGAGGGAGACCCAGTACTTC; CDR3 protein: CASSPWTGRETQYF
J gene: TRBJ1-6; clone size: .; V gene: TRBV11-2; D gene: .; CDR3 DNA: TGTGCCAGCAGCTTAGATGGTGGGGACTCACCCCTCCACTTT; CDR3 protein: CASSLDGGDSPLHF
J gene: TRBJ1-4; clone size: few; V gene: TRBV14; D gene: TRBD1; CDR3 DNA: TGTGCCAGCAGCCAATTAAGGGTTACAGGGGGCGATGAAAAACTGTTTTTT; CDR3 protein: CASSQLRVTGGDEKLFF
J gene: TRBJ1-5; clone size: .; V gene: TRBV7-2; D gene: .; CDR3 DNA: TGTGCCAGCAGCTTAGGGACAGCCATCCAGGGCAATCAGCCCCAGCATTTT; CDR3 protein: CASSLGTAIQGNQPQHF
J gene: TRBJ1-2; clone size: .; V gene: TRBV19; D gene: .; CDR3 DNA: TGTGCCAGTAGTAACACGAAGGGTTCGAGAGGCTACACCTTC; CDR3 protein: CASSNTKGSRGYTF
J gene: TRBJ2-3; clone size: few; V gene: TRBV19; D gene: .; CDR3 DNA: TGTGCCAGTAGTATGGGCAACACAGATACGCAGTATTTT; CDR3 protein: CASSMGNTDTQYF
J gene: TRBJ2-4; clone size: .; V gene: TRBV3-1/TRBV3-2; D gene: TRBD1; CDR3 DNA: TGTGCCAGCAGCCAAGATACAGGGGGATGGAACATTCAGTACTTC; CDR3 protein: CASSQDTGGWNIQYF
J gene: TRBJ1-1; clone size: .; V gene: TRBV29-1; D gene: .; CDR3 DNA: TGCAGCGTTGATGGCGGGTCGAACACTGAAGCTTTCTTT; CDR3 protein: CSVDGGSNTEAFF
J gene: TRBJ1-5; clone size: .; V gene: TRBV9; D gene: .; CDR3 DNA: TGTGCCAGCACCCTACAGACAGGCCGGGCCTGGCCCCAGCATTTT; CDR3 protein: CASTLQTGRAWPQHF
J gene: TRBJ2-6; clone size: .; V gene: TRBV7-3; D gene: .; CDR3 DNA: TGTGCCAGCAGCTTATCGGGAGGGGCCAACGTCCTGACTTTC; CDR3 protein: CASSLSGGANVLTF
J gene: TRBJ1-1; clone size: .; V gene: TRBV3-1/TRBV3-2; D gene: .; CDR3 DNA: TGTGCCAGCAGCCAGAGTTACACTGAAGCTTTCTTT; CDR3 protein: CASSQSYTEAFF
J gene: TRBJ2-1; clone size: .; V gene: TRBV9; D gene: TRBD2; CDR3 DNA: TGTGCCAGCACTAGAGCGGGGGGGCTAGGAGTCAATGAGCAGTTCTTC; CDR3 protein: CASTRAGGLGVNEQFF
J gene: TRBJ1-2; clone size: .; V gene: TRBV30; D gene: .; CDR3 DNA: TGTGCCTGGAGTACCCAAAGCTATGGCTACACCTTC; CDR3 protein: CAWSTQSYGYTF
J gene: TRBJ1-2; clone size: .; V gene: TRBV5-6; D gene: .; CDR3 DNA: TGTGCCAGCAGCTTGGGAACGAGGAACTATGGCTACACCTTC; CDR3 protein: CASSLGTRNYGYTF
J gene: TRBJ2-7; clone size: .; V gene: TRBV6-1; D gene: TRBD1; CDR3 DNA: TGTGCCAGCAGTGAAATACCCGGGACAGGGACTCTCTACGAGCAGTACTTC; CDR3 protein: CASSEIPGTGTLYEQYF
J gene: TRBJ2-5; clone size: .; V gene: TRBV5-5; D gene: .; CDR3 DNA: TGTGCCAGCAGGGGGCGGGCAGGGGAAGAGACCCAGTACTTC; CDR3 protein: CASRGRAGEETQYF
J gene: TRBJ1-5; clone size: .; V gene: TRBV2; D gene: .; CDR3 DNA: TGTGCCAGCAGGGGGAATCAGGGAGGACAGCCCCAGCATTTT; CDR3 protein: CASRGNQGGQPQHF
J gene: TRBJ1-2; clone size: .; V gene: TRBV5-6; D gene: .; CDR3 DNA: TGTGCCAGCAGCTTGTTTACAGGGTCGACTAACTATGGCTACACCTTC; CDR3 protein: CASSLFTGSTNYGYTF
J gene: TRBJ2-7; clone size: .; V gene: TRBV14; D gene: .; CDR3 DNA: TGTGCCAGCAGTCTGTCCAGGGGCCCCTACGAGCAGTACTTC; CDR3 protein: CASSLSRGPYEQYF
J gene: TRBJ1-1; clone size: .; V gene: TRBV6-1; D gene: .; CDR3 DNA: TGTGCCAGCAGTGAGGTTACTGAAGCTTTCTTT; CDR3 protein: CASSEVTEAFF
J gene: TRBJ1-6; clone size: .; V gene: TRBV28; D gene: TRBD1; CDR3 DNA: TGTGCCAGCAGACCGGGACAGTTGGTTTCACCCCTCCACTTT; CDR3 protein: CASRPGQLVSPLHF
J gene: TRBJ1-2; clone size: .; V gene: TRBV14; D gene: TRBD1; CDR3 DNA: TGTGCCAGCAGCCCCCGGACAGGCCCATCCCCTTATGGCTACACCTTC; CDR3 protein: CASSPRTGPSPYGYTF
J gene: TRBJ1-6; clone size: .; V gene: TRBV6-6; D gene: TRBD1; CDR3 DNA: TGTGCCAGCAGCCGATGGTCGACAGGGGAAATGAGCTCCTATAATTCACCCCTCCACTTT; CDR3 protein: CASSRWSTGEMSSYNSPLHF
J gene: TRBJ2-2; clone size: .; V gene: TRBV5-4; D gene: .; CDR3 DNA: TGTGCCAGCAGTTCCCGCGCGACAGGTGCACCCAGCACCGGGGAGCTGTTTTTT; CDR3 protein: CASSSRATGAPSTGELFF
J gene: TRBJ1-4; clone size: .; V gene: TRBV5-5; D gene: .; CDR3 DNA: TGTGCCAGCAGCTCTCTCTCAACTAATGAAAAACTGTTTTTT; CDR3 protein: CASSSLSTNEKLFF
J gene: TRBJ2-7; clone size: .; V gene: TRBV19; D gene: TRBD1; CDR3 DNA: TGTGCCAGTAGTCCGAGACAGGGGGCCTACGAGCAGTACTTC; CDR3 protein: CASSPRQGAYEQYF
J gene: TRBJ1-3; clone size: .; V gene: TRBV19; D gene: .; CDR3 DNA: TGTGCCAGTACTCCCGGGAGCTCTGGAAACACCATATATTTT; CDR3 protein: CASTPGSSGNTIYF
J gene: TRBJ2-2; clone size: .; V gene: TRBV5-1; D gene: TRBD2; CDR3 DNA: TGCGCCAGCAACGCGGGGGGCCCATCCGGGGAGCTGTTTTTT; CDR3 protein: CASNAGGPSGELFF
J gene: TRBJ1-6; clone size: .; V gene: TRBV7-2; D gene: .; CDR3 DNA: TGTGCCAGCAGCCCCCCCAGGGTAGGGTCACCCCTCCACTTT; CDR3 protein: CASSPPRVGSPLHF
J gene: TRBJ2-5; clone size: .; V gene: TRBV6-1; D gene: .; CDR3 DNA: TGTGCCAGCAGTGAGAGGGCAGGTGGGACCCAGTACTTC; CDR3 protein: CASSERAGGTQYF
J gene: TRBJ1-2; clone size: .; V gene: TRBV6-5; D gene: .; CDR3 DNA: TGTGCCAGCACCCGGGTGGCCAGTACTAACTATGGCTACACCTTC; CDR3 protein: CASTRVASTNYGYTF
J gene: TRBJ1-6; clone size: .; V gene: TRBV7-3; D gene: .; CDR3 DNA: TGTGCCAGCAGTCAAGGGGAGGGAGATTCACCCCTCCACTTT; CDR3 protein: CASSQGEGDSPLHF
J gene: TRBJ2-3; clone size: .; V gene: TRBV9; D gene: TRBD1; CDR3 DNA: TGTGCCAGCAGCGTGCAGGGACAGCCTACAGATACGCAGTATTTT; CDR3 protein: CASSVQGQPTDTQYF
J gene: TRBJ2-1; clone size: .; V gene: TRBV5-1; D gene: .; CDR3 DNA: TGCGCCAGCAGCTTCTTCCCAGGAAATGAGCAGTTCTTC; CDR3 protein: CASSFFPGNEQFF
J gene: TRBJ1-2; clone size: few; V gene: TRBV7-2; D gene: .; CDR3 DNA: TGTGCCAGCAGCTTAGGCAGGACCAGTGGCTACACCTTC; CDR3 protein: CASSLGRTSGYTF
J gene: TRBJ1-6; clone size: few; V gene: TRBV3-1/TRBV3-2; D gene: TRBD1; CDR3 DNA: TGTGCCAGCAGCCAAAGCTCGGGACAGCTGAATTCACCCCTCCACTTT; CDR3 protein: CASSQSSGQLNSPLHF
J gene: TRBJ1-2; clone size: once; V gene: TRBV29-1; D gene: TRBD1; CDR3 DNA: TGCAGCGCCGGGACAGGGGCGCGCTCAGGGTATGGCTACACCTTC; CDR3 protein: CSAGTGARSGYGYTF
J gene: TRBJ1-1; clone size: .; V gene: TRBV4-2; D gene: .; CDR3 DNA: TGTGCCAGCAGCCAACTGGGGCCGGAATCTTTCTTT; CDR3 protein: CASSQLGPESFF
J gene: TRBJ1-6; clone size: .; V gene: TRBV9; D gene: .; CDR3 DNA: TGTGCCAGCGGGTGGTTGGATAATTCACCCCTCCACTTT; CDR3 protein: CASGWLDNSPLHF
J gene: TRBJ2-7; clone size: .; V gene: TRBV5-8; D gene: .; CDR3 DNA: TGTGCCAGCAGCTTGGGTAACAGGCCCTACGAGCAGTACTTC; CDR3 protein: CASSLGNRPYEQYF
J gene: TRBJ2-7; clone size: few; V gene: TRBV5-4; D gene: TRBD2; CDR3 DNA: TGTGCCAGCAGCTCTCCGGAGCGGGGGAAATACGAGCAGTACTTC; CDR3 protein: CASSSPERGKYEQYF
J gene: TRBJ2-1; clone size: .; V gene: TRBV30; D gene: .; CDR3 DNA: TGTGCCTGGAGTGCTTTTTACAATGAGCAGTTCTTC; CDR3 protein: CAWSAFYNEQFF
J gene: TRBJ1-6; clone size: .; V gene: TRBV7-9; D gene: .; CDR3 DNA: TGTGCCAGCAGCTTAGCGGGACTCAATTCACCCCTCCACTTT; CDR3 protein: CASSLAGLNSPLHF
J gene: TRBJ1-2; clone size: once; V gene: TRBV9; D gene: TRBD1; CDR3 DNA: TGTGCCAGCAGCGTAGTACAGGGGGTTGGCTACACCTTC; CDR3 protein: CASSVVQGVGYTF
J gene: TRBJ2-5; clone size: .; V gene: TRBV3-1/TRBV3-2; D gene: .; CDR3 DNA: TGTGCCAGCAGCCAAAAACGGGACCCCGTATACCAAGAGACCCAGTACTTC; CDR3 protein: CASSQKRDPVYQETQYF
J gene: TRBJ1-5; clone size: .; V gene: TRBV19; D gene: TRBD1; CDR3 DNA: TGTGCCAGTAGTTACTCCCAGGGGGGGCAGCCCCAGCATTTT; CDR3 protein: CASSYSQGGQPQHF
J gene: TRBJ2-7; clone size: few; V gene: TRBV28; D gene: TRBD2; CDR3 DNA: TGTGCCAGCAGTCCCGGACTAGCGGTAACCTACGAGCAGTACTTC; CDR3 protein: CASSPGLAVTYEQYF
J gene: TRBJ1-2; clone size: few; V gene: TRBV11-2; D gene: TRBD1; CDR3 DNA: TGTGCCAGCAGCTTAGATCGGACAGGGGGCCAACCTGTCGGTTATGGCTACACCTTC; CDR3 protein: CASSLDRTGGQPVGYGYTF